These 20 T cell receptor beta chains were sequenced from one sample in a study of T cells in Graves' hyperthyroidism and ophthalmopathy. The source material, RNA transcripts, was used to amplify TCR beta CDR3 regions. The HTBI set primed first-round TCR CDR3 RT-PCR. Via MiXCR, TCRdb re-called the multiplex PCR reads, giving one row per CDR3 protein. The table shows approximately 510,000 distinct CDR3 sequences, with about 20% occurring only once. Sequencing was done on a sample of blood. The source is a man aged 18-30 years with Graves' hyperthyroidism.

The sample holds a few counts of this clonotype. Here the CDR3 reads CASSLMAGAGNTIYF. CDR3 coding DNA: TGTGCCAGCAGTTTAATGGCAGGGGCAGGAAACACCATATATTTT. V is TRBV12-3 or TRBV12-4 and J is TRBJ1-3; possible D gene TRBD1, 6 bases. Trimming removed 2 bases from V and 4 bases from J, with 12 bases in between. This CDR3 has 15 residues.

The V call is TRBV30, the J call TRBJ1-1; D gene unclear. Germline-derived CDR1 and CDR2 are GTSNPN and SVGIG (reference sequence). There are 13 residues in the CDR3. Trimming left V 5 bases short and J 3 bases short, with 13 bases between. The DNA for the CDR3 is TGTGCCTGGCTCGCCCGAGGTCACACTGAAGCTTTCTTT. It is translated as CAWLARGHTEAFF.

The sample holds many counts of this clonotype. The gene calls are TRBV12-3 or TRBV12-4 and TRBJ1-2; the D gene is possibly TRBD1 (5 bases). Between the trimmed V and J ends, which lost 5 bases and 6 bases, there was a span of 16 bases. The CDR3 runs to 14 residues. The CDR3 region is CASSNWGREDGYTF. In DNA, the CDR3 is TGTGCCAGCAGTAACTGGGGCAGGGAAGATGGCTACACCTTC.

This clonotype was observed at least ten times. V is TRBV19 and J is TRBJ1-5; 9 nucleotides agree with TRBD1. V gave up 9 bases and J gave up 3 bases; unmatched junction bases: 9. Germline V gene sequence: CDR1 LNHDA, CDR2 SQIVND (reference sequence). The CDR3 is 15 residues long. The CDR3 loop is CASRWGQGLNQPQHF. Written as DNA, the CDR3 is TGTGCCAGCCGATGGGGACAGGGCCTCAATCAGCCCCAGCATTTT.

This clonotype was detected only a few times. The genes are TRBV12-3 or TRBV12-4 and TRBJ1-1, with TRBD1 as a possible D gene (5 bases). The CDR3 is 13 residues long. V was pared by 6 bases and J by 11 bases, with 19 bases between. This chain's CDR3 is CASSRTGDPQAFF. CDR3 nucleotide sequence: TGTGCCAGCAGCCGAACGGGGGACCCCCAGGCTTTCTTT.

This clonotype was detected ten times or more. The J gene is TRBJ2-4, the V gene TRBV20-1, with D perhaps TRBD1 or TRBD2 (5 bases each). The CDR3 has 13 amino acids. The V end lost 5 bases, the J end lost 0 bases, and 8 bases lay between the germline ends. Per germline, CDR1 DFQATT and CDR2 SNEGSKA (reference sequence). The CDR3 region is CSAPGTAKNIQYF. For the CDR3, the DNA is TGCAGTGCTCCCGGGACAGCCAAAAACATTCAGTACTTC.

This clonotype was detected many times. The chain combines TRBV9 with TRBJ1-3; D is undetermined. From germline, CDR1 is SGDLS and CDR2 YYNGEE. Trimming pared 2 bases from V and 7 bases from J, leaving 7 bases between. CDR3 size: 12 residues. The CDR3 DNA reads TGTGCCAGCAGCGTTAGTCAGAACACCATATATTTT. Protein sequence: CASSVSQNTIYF.

This clonotype came up many times. The V and J genes are TRBV5-1 and TRBJ2-7, with 7 bases aligning to TRBD1. Germline CDR1 is SGHRS and CDR2 is YFSETQ. After removal of 3 bases from V and 2 bases from J, the junction contained 5 bases not matched to a gene. This CDR3 is 14 amino acids long. The CDR3 DNA reads TGCGCCAGCAGCTATGAGGGGGCCGCCTACGAGCAGTACTTC. This encodes CASSYEGAAYEQYF.

This clonotype was detected only a few times. J is TRBJ1-1 and V is TRBV5-5; no firm D call. V was pared by 1 base and J by 7 bases, with 11 bases between. This CDR3 contains 13 residues. The germline gives CDR1 SGHKS, CDR2 YYEKEE (reference sequence). The CDR3 here is CASSLRGMGEAFF. The CDR3 bases are TGTGCCAGCAGCTTGAGAGGGATGGGTGAAGCTTTCTTT.

Many counts were recorded for this clonotype. V and J are TRBV6-5 and TRBJ1-5; 9 bases agree with TRBD1. V was pared by 6 bases and J by 4 bases, with 7 bases of the junction left unmatched. The CDR3 covers 15 residues. Germline V lookup: CDR1 MNHEY, CDR2 SVGAGI. The CDR3 DNA follows: TGTGCCAGCAGAACCGGGACAGGGTATAATCAGCCCCAGCATTTT. It translates to CASRTGTGYNQPQHF.

The sample holds many counts of this clonotype. J is TRBJ1-5 and V is TRBV12-3 or TRBV12-4; D is undetermined. V lost 1 base and J 1 base, leaving 5 bases between the germline ends. The CDR3 loop spans 14 amino acids. The CDR3 sequence: CASSLGVSNQPQHF. CDR3 in DNA: TGTGCCAGCAGTTTAGGGGTCAGCAATCAGCCCCAGCATTTT.

For this clonotype: A much larger clone is a single base away; this may be a read error. The chain carries TRBV5-1 and TRBJ2-7; D gene unclear. V gave up 0 bases and J gave up 9 bases, with 19 bases separating them. The germline V gene encodes CDR1 SGHRS and CDR2 YFSETQ. The CDR3 spans 15 residues. This CDR3 reads CASSLDPGRYDGQYF. The CDR3, as DNA: TGCGCCAGCAGCTTGGATCCAGGAAGGTACGACGGGCAGTACTTC.

The chain employs TRBV28 and TRBJ1-2; 7 positions agree with TRBD1. The CDR3 totals 13 residues. Losses at the gene ends were 3 bases for V and 7 bases for J; bases not matched to a gene: 5. Germline V gene data show CDR1 as MDHEN and CDR2 as SYDVKM. CDR3 DNA: TGTGCCAGCAGTTTTTCGACAGGGTCTGGCTACACCTTC. This gives the protein CASSFSTGSGYTF.

This clonotype was observed at least ten times. This sequence joins TRBV9 and TRBJ2-7, with 7 bases aligning to TRBD1. CDR1 is SGDLS and CDR2 is YYNGEE in the germline V gene. J was trimmed by 6 bases and V by 0 bases; bases with no gene match: 3. The CDR3 has 13 amino acids. In nucleotides, the CDR3 is TGTGCCAGCAGCGTAGGACAGGGATCCGAGCAGTACTTC. It specifies CASSVGQGSEQYF.

On this clonotype itself: One end of the junction varies from germline; a read error may be responsible. The V and J genes are TRBV12-3 or TRBV12-4 and TRBJ2-2, with TRBD1 matching 10 bases. The CDR3 has 14 amino acids. CDR3 nucleotide sequence: TGTGCACAATCGCGGGGACAGGGGACCGGGGAGCTGGTTTTT. It translates to CAQSRGQGTGELVF.

As to this clonotype: It may be a read error: a sequence one base away is much more abundant. The chain uses TRBV19 and TRBJ1-1; TRBD1 might be the D (5 bases). CDR1 and CDR2 (germline): LNHDA, SQIVND (reference sequence). V was cut by 1 base and J by 3 bases, with 12 bases left in between. The CDR3 is 15 residues long. The CDR3 is CASSIVRGADTEAFF. The CDR3 bases are TGTGCCAGTAGTATAGTTCGAGGGGCGGACACTGAAGCTTTCTTT.

This clonotype was detected many times. The rearrangement links TRBV28 to TRBJ1-3; D remains ambiguous. This CDR3 has 12 amino acids. Germline V gene data show CDR1 as MDHEN and CDR2 as SYDVKM. The germline V and J ends were trimmed by 8 bases and 3 bases, with 8 bases remaining between them. In nucleotides, the CDR3 is TGTGCCAGCTGGGGAAATGGAAACACCATATATTTT. Translated: CASWGNGNTIYF.

This clonotype was counted ten times or more. This chain connects TRBV4-1 to TRBJ1-1, with 12 bases lining up with TRBD1. This CDR3 has 18 residues. Germline values: CDR1 MGHRA, CDR2 YSYEKL. V dropped 3 bases and J dropped 4; count of bases not matched to a gene: 12. The CDR3 region has the DNA TGCGCCAGCAGCCACGGTTTTCGGGACAGGGGGCTTGGCACTGAAGCTTTCTTT. This encodes CASSHGFRDRGLGTEAFF.

This clonotype occurred many times. The gene calls are TRBV6-1 and TRBJ2-2; tentatively, D is TRBD1 or TRBD2 (5 bases each). Germline lookup yields CDR1 MNHNS and CDR2 SASEGT. The CDR3 has 12 amino acids. V lost 9 bases and J 3 bases, leaving 8 bases between the germline ends. The CDR3 spells CASEGHTGELFF. In DNA form, the CDR3 reads TGTGCCAGTGAGGGACACACCGGGGAGCTGTTTTTT.

The chain couples TRBV7-8 to TRBJ1-1, with 9 bases identical to TRBD1. Germline values: CDR1 SGHVS, CDR2 FQNEAQ. The CDR3 is 17 amino acids. V shed 7 bases and J 1 base; nucleotides not matched to a gene: 13. CDR3 loop: CASNLNRGPRGNTEAFF. The DNA for the CDR3 is TGTGCCAGCAACCTGAACAGGGGGCCTCGGGGGAACACTGAAGCTTTCTTT.